The source of this T cell receptor beta chain is a study of blood T cell repertoires in COVID-19. Trimming removed 1 base at V and 5 bases at J, with 6 bases between. Germline lookup yields CDR1 LNHNV and CDR2 YYDKDF (reference sequence). The CDR3 has 14 residues. Measured with immunoSEQ multiplex PCR; TCRdb has only the in-frame clones, and not every one. This table holds fewer than 110,000 clones, more than 70% found once. This sequence joins TRBV15 and TRBJ1-6; D not resolved. Sequencing was carried out using peripheral blood. The sequence derives from an elderly woman in a cohort sampled during active COVID-19. CDR3 sequence (DNA): TGTGCCACCAGCAGAGTTTCAGATAATTCACCCCTCCACTTT. This encodes CATSRVSDNSPLHF.